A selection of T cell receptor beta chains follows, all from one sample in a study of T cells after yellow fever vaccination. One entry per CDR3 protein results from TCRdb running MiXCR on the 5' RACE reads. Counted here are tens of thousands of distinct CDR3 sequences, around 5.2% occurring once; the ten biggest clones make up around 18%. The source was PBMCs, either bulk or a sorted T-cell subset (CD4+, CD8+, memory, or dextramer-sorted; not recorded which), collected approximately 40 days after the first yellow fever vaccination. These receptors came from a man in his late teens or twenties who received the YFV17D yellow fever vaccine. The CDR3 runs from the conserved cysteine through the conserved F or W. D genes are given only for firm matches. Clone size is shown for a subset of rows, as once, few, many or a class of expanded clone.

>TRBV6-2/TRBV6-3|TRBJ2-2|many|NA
CASSARPTGELFF
TGTGCCAGCAGTGCCCGCCCCACCGGGGAGCTGTTTTTT
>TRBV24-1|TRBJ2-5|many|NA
CATSDQRQKETQYF
TGTGCCACCAGTGATCAGCGACAGAAAGAGACCCAGTACTTC
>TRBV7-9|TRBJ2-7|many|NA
CASSLSSGPYEQYF
TGTGCCAGCAGCTTATCATCAGGGCCCTACGAGCAGTACTTC
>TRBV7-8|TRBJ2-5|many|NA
CASSLDPPPRETQYF
TGTGCCAGCAGCTTAGACCCCCCCCCCCGGGAGACCCAGTACTTC
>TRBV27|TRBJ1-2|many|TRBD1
CASSQQGNYGYTF
TGTGCCAGCAGTCAACAGGGGAACTATGGCTACACCTTC
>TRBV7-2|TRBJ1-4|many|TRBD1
CASSFWQGDEKLFF
TGTGCCAGCAGCTTTTGGCAGGGGGACGAAAAACTGTTTTTT
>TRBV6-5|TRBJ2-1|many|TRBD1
CATRDRGSNEQFF
TGTGCCACCCGGGACAGGGGGTCCAATGAGCAGTTCTTC
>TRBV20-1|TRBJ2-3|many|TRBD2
CSAVGLVYTDTQYF
TGCAGTGCTGTCGGACTAGTCTACACAGATACGCAGTATTTT
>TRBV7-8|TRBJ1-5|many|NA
CASGGSNQPQHF
TGTGCCAGCGGAGGGAGCAATCAGCCCCAGCATTTT
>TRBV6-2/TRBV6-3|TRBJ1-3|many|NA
CASSYSIVEAGAEHGNTIYF
TGTGCCAGCAGTTACTCGATAGTTGAGGCAGGCGCGGAACATGGAAACACCATATATTTT
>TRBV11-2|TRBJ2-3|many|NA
CASSFSRDTQYF
TGTGCCAGCAGCTTTTCCCGCGATACGCAGTATTTT
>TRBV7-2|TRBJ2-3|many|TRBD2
CASSLVGTSATDTQYF
TGTGCCAGCAGCTTAGTGGGGACTAGCGCCACAGATACGCAGTATTTT
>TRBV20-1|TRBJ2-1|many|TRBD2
CSADPAGGMTSYNEQFF
TGCAGTGCTGACCCAGCGGGGGGGATGACTAGTTACAATGAGCAGTTCTTC
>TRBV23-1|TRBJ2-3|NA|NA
CASTRGGPENITDTQYF
TGCGCCAGCACCCGAGGGGGACCTGAAAACATCACAGATACGCAGTATTTT
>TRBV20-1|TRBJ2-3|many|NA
CSAASGSDTQYF
TGCAGTGCCGCATCCGGTTCAGATACGCAGTATTTT
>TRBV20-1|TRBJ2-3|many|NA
CSARGFTDTQYF
TGCAGTGCTCGGGGTTTCACAGATACGCAGTATTTT
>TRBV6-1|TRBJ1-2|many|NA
CASNDPGGGGYTF
TGTGCCAGCAATGATCCGGGGGGAGGTGGCTACACCTTC
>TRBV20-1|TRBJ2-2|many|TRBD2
CSALAGERTGELFF
TGCAGTGCTTTAGCGGGGGAACGCACCGGGGAGCTGTTTTTT
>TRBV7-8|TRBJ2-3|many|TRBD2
CASSRKAGGKNTDTQYF
TGTGCCAGCAGTAGAAAAGCGGGGGGGAAGAACACAGATACGCAGTATTTT
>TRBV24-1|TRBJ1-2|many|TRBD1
CATSVHRGRSFYGYTF
TGTGCCACCAGTGTCCACAGGGGGCGAAGCTTCTATGGCTACACCTTC
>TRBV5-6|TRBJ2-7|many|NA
CASSNNRGLSYEQYF
TGTGCCAGCAGCAATAACCGGGGGTTGTCCTACGAGCAGTACTTC
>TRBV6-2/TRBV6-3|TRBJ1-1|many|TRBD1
CASSYGQGAWTEAFF
TGTGCCAGCAGTTATGGGCAGGGGGCGTGGACTGAAGCTTTCTTT
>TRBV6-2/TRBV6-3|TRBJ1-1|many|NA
CASRLNTEAFF
TGTGCCAGCAGGTTAAACACTGAAGCTTTCTTT
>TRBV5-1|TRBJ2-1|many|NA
CASSDTHNEQFF
TGCGCCAGCAGCGACACCCACAATGAGCAGTTCTTC
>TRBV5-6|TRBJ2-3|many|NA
CASSSVGGRSDTQYF
TGTGCCAGCAGCTCGGTGGGGGGAAGATCAGATACGCAGTATTTT
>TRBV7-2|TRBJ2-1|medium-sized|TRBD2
CASSQLAGAYNEQFF
TGTGCCAGCAGCCAGCTAGCGGGGGCCTACAATGAGCAGTTCTTC
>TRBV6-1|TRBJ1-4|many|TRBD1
CASRRTGLGDEKLFF
TGTGCCAGCAGGCGGACAGGGCTTGGGGATGAAAAACTGTTTTTT
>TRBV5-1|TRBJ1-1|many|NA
CASSLAPGGTEAFF
TGCGCCAGCAGCTTAGCACCCGGAGGCACTGAAGCTTTCTTT
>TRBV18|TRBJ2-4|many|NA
CASSPDRDLILYF
TGTGCCAGCTCTCCCGACCGGGACTTGATTCTGTACTTC
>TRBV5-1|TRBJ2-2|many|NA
CASSSGGGGGELFF
TGCGCCAGCAGCTCCGGTGGGGGCGGCGGGGAGCTGTTTTTT
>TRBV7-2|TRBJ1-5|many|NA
CASSLDRTHYQPQHF
TGTGCCAGCAGCTTAGATCGGACACATTATCAGCCCCAGCATTTT
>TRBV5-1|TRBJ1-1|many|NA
CATRVGRGYTEAFF
TGCGCCACCCGTGTGGGGCGAGGGTACACTGAAGCTTTCTTT
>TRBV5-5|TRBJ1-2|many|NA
CASSLRLEEGGYTF
TGTGCCAGCAGCTTGCGCCTAGAGGAAGGGGGCTACACCTTC
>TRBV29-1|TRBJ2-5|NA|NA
CSVEDLKETQYF
TGCAGCGTTGAAGATCTCAAAGAGACCCAGTACTTC
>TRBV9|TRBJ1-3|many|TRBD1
CASSALGGFSGNTIYF
TGTGCCAGCAGCGCATTAGGGGGCTTCTCTGGAAACACCATATATTTT
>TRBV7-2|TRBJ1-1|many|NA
CASSLYLNTEAFF
TGTGCCAGCAGCTTGTACCTGAACACTGAAGCTTTCTTT
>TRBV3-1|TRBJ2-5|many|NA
CASSRLEGQETQYF
TGTGCCAGCAGCCGACTAGAGGGACAAGAGACCCAGTACTTC